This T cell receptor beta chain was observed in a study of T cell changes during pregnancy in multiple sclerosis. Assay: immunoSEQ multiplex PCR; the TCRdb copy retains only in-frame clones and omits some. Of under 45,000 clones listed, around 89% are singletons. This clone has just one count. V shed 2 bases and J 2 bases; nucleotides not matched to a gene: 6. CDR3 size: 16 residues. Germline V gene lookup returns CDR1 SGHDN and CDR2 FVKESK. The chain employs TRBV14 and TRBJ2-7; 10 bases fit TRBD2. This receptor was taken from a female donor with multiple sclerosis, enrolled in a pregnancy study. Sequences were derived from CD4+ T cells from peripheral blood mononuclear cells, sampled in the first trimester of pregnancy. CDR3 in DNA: TGTGCCAGCAGCCAATCAGCGGGAGGGCGAACCTACGAGCAGTACTTC. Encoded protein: CASSQSAGGRTYEQYF.